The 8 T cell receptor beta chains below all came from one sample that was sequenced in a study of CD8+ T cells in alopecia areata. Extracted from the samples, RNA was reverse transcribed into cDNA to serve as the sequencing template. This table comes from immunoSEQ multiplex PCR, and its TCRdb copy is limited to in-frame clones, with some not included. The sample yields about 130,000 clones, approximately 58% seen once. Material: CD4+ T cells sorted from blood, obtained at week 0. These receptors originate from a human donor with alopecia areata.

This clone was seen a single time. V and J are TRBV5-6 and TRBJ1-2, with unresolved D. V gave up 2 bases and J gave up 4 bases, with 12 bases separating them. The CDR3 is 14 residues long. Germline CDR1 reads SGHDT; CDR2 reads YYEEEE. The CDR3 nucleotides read TGTGCCAGCAGCTTTCGACGTTCGGGCTATGGCTACACCTTC. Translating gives CASSFRRSGYGYTF.

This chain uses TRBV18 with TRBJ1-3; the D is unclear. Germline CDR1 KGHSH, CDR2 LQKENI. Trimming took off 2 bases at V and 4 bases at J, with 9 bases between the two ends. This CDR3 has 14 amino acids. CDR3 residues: CASSPEGFGNTIYF. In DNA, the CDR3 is TGTGCCAGCTCACCAGAGGGTTTCGGAAACACCATATATTTT.

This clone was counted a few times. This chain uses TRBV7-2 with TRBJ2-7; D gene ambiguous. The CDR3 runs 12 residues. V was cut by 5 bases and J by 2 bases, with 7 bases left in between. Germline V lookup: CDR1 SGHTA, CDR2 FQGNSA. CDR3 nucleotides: TGTGCCAGCAGCCCCTTACCCTACGAGCAGTACTTC. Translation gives CASSPLPYEQYF.

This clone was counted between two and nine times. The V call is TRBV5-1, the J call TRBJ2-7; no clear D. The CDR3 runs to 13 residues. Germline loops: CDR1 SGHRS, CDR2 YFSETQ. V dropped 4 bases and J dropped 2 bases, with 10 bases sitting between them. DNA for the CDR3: TGCGCCAGCAGCCTGGGGAATCCCTACGAGCAGTACTTC. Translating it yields CASSLGNPYEQYF.

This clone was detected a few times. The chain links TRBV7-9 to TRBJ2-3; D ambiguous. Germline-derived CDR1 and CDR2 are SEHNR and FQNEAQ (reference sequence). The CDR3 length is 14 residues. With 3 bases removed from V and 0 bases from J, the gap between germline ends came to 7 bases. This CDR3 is CASSLVGSTDTQYF. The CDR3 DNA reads TGTGCCAGCAGCTTGGTCGGTAGCACAGATACGCAGTATTTT.

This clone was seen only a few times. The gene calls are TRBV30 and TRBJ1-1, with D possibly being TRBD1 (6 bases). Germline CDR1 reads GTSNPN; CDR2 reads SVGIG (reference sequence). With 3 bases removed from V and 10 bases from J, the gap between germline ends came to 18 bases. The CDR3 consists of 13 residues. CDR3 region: CAWSLGDKAAAFF. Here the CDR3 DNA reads TGTGCCTGGAGCCTAGGGGACAAAGCAGCAGCTTTCTTT.

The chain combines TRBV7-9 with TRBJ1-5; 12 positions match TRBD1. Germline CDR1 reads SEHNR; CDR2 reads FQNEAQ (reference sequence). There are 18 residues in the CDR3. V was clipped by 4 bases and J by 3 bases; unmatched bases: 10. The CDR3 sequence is CASSSPGTGGAFNQPQHF. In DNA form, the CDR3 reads TGTGCCAGCAGCTCCCCGGGGACAGGGGGCGCATTCAATCAGCCCCAGCATTTT.

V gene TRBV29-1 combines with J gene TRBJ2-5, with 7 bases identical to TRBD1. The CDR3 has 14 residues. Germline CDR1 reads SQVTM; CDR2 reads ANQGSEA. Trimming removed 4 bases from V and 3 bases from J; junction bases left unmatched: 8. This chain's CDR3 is CSVVLRQGEETQYF. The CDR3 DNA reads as TGCAGCGTTGTACTAAGACAGGGTGAAGAGACCCAGTACTTC.